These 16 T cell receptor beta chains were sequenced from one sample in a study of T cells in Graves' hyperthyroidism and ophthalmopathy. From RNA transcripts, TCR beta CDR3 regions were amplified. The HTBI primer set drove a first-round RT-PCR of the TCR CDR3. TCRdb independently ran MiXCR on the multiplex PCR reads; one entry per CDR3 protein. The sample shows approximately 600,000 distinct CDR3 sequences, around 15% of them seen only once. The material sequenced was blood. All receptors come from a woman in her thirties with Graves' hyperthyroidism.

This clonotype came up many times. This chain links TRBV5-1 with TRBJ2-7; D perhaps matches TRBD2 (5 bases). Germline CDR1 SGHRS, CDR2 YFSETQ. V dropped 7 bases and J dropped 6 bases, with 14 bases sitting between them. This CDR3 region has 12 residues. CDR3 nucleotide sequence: TGCGCCAGCCGCTACCTTCGGGGCGAGCAGTACTTC. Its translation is CASRYLRGEQYF.

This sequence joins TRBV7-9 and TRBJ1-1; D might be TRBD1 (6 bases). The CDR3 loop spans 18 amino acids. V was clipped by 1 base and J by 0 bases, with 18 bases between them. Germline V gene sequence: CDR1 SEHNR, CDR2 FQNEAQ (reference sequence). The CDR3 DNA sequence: TGTGCCAGCAGCTTAGTGAGCCCAAAGAGGGGGTTGAACACTGAAGCTTTCTTT. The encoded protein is CASSLVSPKRGLNTEAFF.

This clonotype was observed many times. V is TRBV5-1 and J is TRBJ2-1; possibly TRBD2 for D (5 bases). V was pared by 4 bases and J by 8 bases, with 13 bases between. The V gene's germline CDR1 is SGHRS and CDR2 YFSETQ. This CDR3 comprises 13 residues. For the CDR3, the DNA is TGCGCCAGCAGCCCGGACTTAACGCATGAGCAGTTCTTC. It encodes CASSPDLTHEQFF.

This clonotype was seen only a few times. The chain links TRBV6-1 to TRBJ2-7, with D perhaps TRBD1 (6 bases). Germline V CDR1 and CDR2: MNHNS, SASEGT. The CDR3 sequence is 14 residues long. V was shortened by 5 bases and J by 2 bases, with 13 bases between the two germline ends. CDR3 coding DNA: TGTGCCAGCAGTTATTCAGGGGCCACCTACGAGCAGTACTTC. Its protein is CASSYSGATYEQYF.

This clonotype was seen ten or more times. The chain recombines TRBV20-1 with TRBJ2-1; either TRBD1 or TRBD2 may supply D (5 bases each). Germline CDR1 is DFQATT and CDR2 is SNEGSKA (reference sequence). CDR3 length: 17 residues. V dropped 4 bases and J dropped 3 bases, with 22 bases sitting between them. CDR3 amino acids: CSAIPADRDRRYNEQFF. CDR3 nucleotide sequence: TGCAGTGCTATTCCCGCCGATCGGGACCGACGCTACAATGAGCAGTTCTTC.

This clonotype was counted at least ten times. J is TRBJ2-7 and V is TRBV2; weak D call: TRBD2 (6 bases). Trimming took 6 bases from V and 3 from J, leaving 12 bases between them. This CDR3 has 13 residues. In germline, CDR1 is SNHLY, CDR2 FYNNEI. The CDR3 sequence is CASRTGRNYEQYF. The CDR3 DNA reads TGTGCCAGCAGGACCGGGAGAAACTACGAGCAGTACTTC. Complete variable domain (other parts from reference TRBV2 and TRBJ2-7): EPEVTQTPSHQVTQMGQEVILRCVPISNHLYFYWYRQILGQKVEFLVSFYNNEISEKSEIFDDQFSVERPDGSNFTLKIRSTKLEDSAMYFCASRTGRNYEQYFGPGTRLTVT.

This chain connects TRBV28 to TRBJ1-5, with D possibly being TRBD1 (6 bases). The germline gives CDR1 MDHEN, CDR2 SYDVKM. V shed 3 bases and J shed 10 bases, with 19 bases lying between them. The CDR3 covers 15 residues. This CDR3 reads CASSFSLGAAQPQHF. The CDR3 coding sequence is TGTGCCAGCAGTTTTAGTTTGGGGGCCGCACAACCCCAGCATTTT.

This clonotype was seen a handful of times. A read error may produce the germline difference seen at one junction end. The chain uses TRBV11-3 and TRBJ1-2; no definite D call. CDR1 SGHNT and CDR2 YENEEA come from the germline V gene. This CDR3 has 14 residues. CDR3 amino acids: CTSSLAGSAYGYTF. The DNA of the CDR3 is TGTACCAGCAGCTTAGCTGGGTCGGCTTATGGCTACACCTTC.

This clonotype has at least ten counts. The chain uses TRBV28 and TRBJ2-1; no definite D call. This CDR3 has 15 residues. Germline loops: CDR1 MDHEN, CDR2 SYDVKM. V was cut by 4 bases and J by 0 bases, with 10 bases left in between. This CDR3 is CASSSRLGSYNEQFF. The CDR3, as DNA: TGTGCCAGCAGTTCCCGGCTAGGCTCCTACAATGAGCAGTTCTTC.

CDR3 amino acids: CASSPNRGRNTIYF. DNA of the CDR3: TGTGCCAGCAGCCCTAACAGGGGAAGGAACACCATATATTTT. V is TRBV27 and J is TRBJ1-3, with TRBD1 matching 7 bases. This CDR3 contains 14 residues. The germline gives CDR1 MNHEY, CDR2 SMNVEV (reference sequence). V shed 6 bases, J shed 7 bases, and the junction held 9 bases outside the gene matches.

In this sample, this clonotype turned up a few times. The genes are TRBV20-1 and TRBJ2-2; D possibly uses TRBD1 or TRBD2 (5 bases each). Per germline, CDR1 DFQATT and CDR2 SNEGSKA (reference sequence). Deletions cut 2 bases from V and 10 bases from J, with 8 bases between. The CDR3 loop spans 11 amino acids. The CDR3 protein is CSARKGTELFF. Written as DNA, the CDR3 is TGCAGTGCTAGAAAAGGGACGGAGCTGTTTTTT.

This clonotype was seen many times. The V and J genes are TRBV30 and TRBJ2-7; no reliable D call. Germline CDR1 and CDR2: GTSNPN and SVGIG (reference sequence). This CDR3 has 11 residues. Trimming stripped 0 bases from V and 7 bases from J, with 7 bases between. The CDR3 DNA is TGTGCCTGGAGTGTACTCGGGGAGCAGTACTTC. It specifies CAWSVLGEQYF.

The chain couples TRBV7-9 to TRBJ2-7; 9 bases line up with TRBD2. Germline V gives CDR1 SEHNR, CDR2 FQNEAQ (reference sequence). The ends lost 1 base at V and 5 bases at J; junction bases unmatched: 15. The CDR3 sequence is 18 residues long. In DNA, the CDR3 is TGTGCCAGCAGCTTAGGATCGTATCTAGCGGGAAGATTACACGAGCAGTACTTC. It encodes CASSLGSYLAGRLHEQYF. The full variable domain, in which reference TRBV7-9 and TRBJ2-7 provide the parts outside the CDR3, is DTGVSQNPRHKITKRGQNVTFRCDPISEHNRLYWYRQTLGQGPEFLTYFQNEAQLEKSRLLSDRFSAERPKGSFSTLEIQRTEQGDSAMYLCASSLGSYLAGRLHEQYFGPGTRLTVT.

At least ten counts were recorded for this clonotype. CDR3 loop: CASSFDRGYSSTEAFF. In DNA form, the CDR3 reads TGCGCCAGCAGCTTTGACAGGGGGTATTCGAGCACTGAAGCTTTCTTT. The chain uses TRBV5-1 and TRBJ1-1, with TRBD1 identical over 9 bases. The CDR3 is 16 residues long. The trim removed 2 bases at V and 4 bases at J, leaving 9 bases unmatched. Germline values: CDR1 SGHRS, CDR2 YFSETQ.

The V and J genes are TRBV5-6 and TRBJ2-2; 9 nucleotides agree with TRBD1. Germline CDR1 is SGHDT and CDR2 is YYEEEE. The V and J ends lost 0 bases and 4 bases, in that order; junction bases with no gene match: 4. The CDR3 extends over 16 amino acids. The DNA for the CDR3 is TGTGCCAGCAGCTTGGGGGGGACAGGGACCACCGGGGAGCTGTTTTTT. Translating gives CASSLGGTGTTGELFF.

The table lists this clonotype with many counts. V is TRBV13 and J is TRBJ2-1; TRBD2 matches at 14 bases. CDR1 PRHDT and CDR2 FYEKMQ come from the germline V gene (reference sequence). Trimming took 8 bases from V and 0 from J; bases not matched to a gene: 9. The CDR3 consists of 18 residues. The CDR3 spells CASCSGLAGDYSYNEQFF. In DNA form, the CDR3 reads TGTGCCAGCTGCTCGGGACTAGCGGGAGACTACTCCTACAATGAGCAGTTCTTC.